Detailed here is one T cell receptor beta chain. Its antigen is still unknown. Germline is not matched at one junction end, which may reflect a read error. This entry is derived from a study of OX40 agonist ivuxolimab in advanced cancers. Study background: Anti-PD-1, anti-PD-L1 or anti-CTLA-4 therapy given earlier was allowed, and about 38% had some.

The repertoire was sequenced with immunoSEQ multiplex PCR; TCRdb's copy has only in-frame clones and lacks some. Of about 70,000 clones in the sample, roughly 89% were seen once. The germline gives CDR1 SGHTA, CDR2 FQGNSA. The CDR3 covers 14 residues. Whole-study findings and limits: Clonal expansion from baseline to week 6 occurred in both CD4+ and CD8+ T cells. Expanded clones tended on average to be more numerous among CD8+ T cells than CD4+.

This clonotype was obtained from an adult with an advanced solid tumor such as melanoma, head and neck, liver or kidney cancer. The gene calls are TRBV7-2 and TRBJ2-5, with TRBD2 matching 8 bases. This specimen was CD4+ or CD8+ T cells sorted from blood, taken in a trial of the OX40 agonist ivuxolimab. The CDR3 protein is CAGRVGGAVETQYF. As DNA, the CDR3 is TGTGCCGGCAGAGTCGGGGGGGCCGTGGAGACCCAGTACTTC.